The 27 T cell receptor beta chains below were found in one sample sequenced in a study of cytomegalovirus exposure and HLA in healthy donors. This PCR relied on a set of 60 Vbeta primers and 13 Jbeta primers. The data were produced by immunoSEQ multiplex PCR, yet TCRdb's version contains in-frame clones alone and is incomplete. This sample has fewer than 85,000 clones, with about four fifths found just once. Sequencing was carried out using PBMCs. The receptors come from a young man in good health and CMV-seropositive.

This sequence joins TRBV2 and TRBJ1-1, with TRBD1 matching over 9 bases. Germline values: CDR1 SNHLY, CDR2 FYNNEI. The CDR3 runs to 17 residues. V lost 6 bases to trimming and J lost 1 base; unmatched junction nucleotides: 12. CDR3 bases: TGTGCCAGCAGGGAACCGGGACAGGGCTTTTGGAACACTGAAGCTTTCTTT. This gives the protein CASREPGQGFWNTEAFF. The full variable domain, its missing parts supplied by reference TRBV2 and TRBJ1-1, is EPEVTQTPSHQVTQMGQEVILRCVPISNHLYFYWYRQILGQKVEFLVSFYNNEISEKSEIFDDQFSVERPDGSNFTLKIRSTKLEDSAMYFCASREPGQGFWNTEAFFGQGTRLTVV.

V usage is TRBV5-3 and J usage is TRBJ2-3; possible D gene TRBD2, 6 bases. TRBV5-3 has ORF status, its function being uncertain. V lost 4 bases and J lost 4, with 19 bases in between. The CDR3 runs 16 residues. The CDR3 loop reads CARSGGLLYEADTQYF. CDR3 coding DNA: TGTGCCAGAAGCGGGGGACTCCTTTACGAGGCAGATACGCAGTATTTT.

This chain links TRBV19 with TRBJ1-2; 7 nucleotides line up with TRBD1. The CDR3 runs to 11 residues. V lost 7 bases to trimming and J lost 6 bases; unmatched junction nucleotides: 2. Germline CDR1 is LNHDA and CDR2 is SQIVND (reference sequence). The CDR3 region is CASTDRDGYTF. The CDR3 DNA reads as TGTGCCAGTACAGACAGGGATGGCTACACCTTC.

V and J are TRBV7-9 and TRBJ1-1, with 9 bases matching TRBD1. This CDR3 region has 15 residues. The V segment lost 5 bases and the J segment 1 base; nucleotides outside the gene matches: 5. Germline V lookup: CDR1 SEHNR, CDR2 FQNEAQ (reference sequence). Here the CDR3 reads CASSTGQGRNTEAFF. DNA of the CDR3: TGTGCCAGCAGCACCGGACAGGGGAGGAACACTGAAGCTTTCTTT.

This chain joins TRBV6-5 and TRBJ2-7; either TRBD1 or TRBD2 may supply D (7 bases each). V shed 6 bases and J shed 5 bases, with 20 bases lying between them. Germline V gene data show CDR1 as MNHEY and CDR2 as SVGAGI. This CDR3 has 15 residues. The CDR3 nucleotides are TGTGCCAGCAGCTACAGGGGACTACCGGCCGACGAGCAGTACTTC. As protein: CASSYRGLPADEQYF.

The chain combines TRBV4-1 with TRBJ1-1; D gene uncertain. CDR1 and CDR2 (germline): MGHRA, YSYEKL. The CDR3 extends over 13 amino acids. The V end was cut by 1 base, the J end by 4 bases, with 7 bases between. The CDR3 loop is CASSQVAFTEAFF. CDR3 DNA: TGCGCCAGCAGCCAAGTTGCGTTCACTGAAGCTTTCTTT.

CDR3 loop: CASSVQGANYEQYF. DNA for the CDR3: TGTGCCAGCAGCGTACAGGGGGCGAACTACGAGCAGTACTTC. The rearrangement joins TRBV9 to TRBJ2-7; 8 bases are a match to TRBD1. The J segment lost 3 bases and the V segment lost 1 base, leaving 3 bases of the junction unmatched. The CDR3 has 14 amino acids. Germline V lookup: CDR1 SGDLS, CDR2 YYNGEE. The full variable domain, rest sourced from reference TRBV9 and TRBJ2-7, is DSGVTQTPKHLITATGQRVTLRCSPRSGDLSVYWYQQSLDQGLQFLIQYYNGEERAKGNILERFSAQQFPDLHSELNLSSLELGDSALYFCASSVQGANYEQYFGPGTRLTVT.

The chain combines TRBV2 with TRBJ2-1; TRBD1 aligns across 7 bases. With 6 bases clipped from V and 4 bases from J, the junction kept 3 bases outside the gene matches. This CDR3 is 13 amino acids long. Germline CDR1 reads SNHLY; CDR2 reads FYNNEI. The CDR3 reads CASSRDSYNEQFF. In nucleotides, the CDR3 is TGTGCCAGCAGCCGGGACAGTTACAATGAGCAGTTCTTC. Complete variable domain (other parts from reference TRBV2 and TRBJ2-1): EPEVTQTPSHQVTQMGQEVILRCVPISNHLYFYWYRQILGQKVEFLVSFYNNEISEKSEIFDDQFSVERPDGSNFTLKIRSTKLEDSAMYFCASSRDSYNEQFFGPGTRLTVL.

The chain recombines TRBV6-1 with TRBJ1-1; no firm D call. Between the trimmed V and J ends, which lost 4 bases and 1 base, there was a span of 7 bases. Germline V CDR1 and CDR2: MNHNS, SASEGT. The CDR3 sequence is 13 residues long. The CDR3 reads CASSAGENTEAFF. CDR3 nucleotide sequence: TGTGCCAGCAGTGCCGGGGAGAACACTGAAGCTTTCTTT.

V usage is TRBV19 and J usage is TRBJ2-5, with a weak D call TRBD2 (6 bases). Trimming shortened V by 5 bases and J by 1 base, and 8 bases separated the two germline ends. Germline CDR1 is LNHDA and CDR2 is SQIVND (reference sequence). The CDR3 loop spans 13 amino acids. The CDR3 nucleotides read TGTGCCAGTAGTTTAGCGGTCCAAGAGACCCAGTACTTC. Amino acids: CASSLAVQETQYF.

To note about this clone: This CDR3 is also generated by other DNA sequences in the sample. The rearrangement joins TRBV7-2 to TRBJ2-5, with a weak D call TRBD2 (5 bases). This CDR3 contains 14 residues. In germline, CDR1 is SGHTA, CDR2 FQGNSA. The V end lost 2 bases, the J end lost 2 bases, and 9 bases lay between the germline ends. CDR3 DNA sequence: TGTGCCAGCAGCTTATCAGGACTGCAAGAGACCCAGTACTTC. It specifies CASSLSGLQETQYF.

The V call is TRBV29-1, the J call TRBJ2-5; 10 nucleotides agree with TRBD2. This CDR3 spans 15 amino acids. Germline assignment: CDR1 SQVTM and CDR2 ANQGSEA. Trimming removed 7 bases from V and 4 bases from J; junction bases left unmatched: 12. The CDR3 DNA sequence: TGCAGCGGTTGGACTAGCGGAAGAACGGGAGAGACCCAGTACTTC. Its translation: CSGWTSGRTGETQYF.

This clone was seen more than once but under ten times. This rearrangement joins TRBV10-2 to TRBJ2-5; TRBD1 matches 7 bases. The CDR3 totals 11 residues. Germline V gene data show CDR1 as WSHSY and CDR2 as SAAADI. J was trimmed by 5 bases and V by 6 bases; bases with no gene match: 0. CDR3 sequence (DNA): TGCGCCAGCAGGGACAGGGAGACCCAGTACTTC. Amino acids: CASRDRETQYF.

CDR3 protein: CASREQGRDTEAFF. As DNA, the CDR3 is TGTGCCAGCAGGGAACAGGGAAGGGACACTGAAGCTTTCTTT. The chain employs TRBV6-5 and TRBJ1-1; D is possibly TRBD1 (6 bases). From germline, CDR1 is MNHEY and CDR2 SVGAGI. The CDR3 has 14 amino acids. Deletions cut 6 bases from V and 3 bases from J, with 14 bases between.

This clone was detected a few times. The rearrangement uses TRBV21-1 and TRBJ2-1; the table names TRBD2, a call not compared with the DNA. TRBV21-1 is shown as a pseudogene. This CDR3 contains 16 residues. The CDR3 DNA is TGTGCCAGCAGCCAAGGCCGGGGTCCATTCTACAATGAGCAGTTCTTC. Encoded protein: CASSQGRGPFYNEQFF.

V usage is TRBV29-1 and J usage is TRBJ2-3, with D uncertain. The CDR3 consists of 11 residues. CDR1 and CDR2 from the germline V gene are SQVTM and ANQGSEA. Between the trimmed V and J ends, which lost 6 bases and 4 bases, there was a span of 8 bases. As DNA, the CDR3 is TGCAGCGTAGTCGGTGCAGATACGCAGTATTTT. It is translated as CSVVGADTQYF.

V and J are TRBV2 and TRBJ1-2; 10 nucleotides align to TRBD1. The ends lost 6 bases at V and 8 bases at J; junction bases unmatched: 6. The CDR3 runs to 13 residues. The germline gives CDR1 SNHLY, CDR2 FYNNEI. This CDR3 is CASSNDRGHGYTF. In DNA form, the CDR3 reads TGTGCCAGCAGCAATGACAGGGGGCACGGCTACACCTTC.

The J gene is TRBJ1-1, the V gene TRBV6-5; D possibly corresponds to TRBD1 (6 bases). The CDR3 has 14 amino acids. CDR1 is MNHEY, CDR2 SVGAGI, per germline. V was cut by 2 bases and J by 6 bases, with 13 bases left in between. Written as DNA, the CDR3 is TGTGCCAGCAGTTACACGGGGGGGCGTTCTGAAGCTTTCTTT. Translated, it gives CASSYTGGRSEAFF.

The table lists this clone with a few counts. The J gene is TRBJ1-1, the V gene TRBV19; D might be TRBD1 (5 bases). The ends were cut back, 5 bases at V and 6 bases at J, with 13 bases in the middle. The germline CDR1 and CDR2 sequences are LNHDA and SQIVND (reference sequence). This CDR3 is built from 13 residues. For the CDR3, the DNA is TGTGCCAGTAGTGGAGGGGAGTGGGCTGAAGCTTTCTTT. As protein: CASSGGEWAEAFF.

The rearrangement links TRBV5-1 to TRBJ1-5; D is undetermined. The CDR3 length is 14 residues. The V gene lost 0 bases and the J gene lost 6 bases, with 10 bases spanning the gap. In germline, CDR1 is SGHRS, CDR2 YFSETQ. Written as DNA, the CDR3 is TGCGCCAGCAGCTTGGCGGGTGTCGGTCAGCCCCAGCATTTT. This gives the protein CASSLAGVGQPQHF. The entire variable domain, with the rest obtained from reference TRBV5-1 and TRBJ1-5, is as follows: KAGVTQTPRYLIKTRGQQVTLSCSPISGHRSVSWYQQTPGQGLQFLFEYFSETQRNKGNFPGRFSGRQFSNSRSEMNVSTLELGDSALYLCASSLAGVGQPQHFGDGTRLSIL.

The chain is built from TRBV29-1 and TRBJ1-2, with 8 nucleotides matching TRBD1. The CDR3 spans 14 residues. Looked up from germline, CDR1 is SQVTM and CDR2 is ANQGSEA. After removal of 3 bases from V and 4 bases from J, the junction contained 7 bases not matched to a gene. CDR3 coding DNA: TGCAGCGTTGACCTGGGACAGGCCGGCTATGGCTACACCTTC. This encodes CSVDLGQAGYGYTF.

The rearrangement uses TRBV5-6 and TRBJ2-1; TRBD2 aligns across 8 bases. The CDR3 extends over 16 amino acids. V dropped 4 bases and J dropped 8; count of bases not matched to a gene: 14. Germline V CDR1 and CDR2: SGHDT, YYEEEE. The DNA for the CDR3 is TGTGCCAGCAGCCTCTCACTAGCGGTCCAACCCCATGAGCAGTTCTTC. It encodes CASSLSLAVQPHEQFF.

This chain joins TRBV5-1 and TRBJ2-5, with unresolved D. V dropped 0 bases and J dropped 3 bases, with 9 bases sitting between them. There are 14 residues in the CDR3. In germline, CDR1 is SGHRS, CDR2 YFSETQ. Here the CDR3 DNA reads TGCGCCAGCAGCTTGGGAACGTCGGAAGAGACCCAGTACTTC. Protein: CASSLGTSEETQYF.

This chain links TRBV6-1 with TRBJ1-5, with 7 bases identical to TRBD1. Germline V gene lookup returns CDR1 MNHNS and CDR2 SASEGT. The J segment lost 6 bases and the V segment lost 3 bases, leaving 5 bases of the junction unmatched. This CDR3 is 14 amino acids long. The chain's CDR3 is CASSDFTGVQPQHF. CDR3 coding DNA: TGTGCCAGCAGTGATTTTACAGGGGTTCAGCCCCAGCATTTT.

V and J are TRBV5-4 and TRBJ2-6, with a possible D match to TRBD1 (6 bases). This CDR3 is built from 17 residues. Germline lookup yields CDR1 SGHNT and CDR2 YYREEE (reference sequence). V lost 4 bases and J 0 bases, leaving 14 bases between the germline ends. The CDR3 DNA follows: TGTGCCAGCAGCGTCCGGACAGAGAGCTCTGGGGCCAACGTCCTGACTTTC. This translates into CASSVRTESSGANVLTF.

For the CDR3, the DNA is TGTGCCAGCTCACCGCCTACTTCTGTTCAGCCCCAGCATTTT. It specifies CASSPPTSVQPQHF. The V call is TRBV18, the J call TRBJ1-5, with no clear D. Germline-derived CDR1 and CDR2 are KGHSH and LQKENI. This CDR3 region has 14 residues. Trimming took 3 bases from V and 6 from J, leaving 12 bases between them.

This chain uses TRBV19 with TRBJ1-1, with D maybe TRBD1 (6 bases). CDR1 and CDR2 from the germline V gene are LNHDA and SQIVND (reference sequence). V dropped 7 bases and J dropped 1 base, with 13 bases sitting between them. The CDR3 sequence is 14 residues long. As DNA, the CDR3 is TGTGCCAGTAACCATGGGACACCGAACACTGAAGCTTTCTTT. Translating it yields CASNHGTPNTEAFF.